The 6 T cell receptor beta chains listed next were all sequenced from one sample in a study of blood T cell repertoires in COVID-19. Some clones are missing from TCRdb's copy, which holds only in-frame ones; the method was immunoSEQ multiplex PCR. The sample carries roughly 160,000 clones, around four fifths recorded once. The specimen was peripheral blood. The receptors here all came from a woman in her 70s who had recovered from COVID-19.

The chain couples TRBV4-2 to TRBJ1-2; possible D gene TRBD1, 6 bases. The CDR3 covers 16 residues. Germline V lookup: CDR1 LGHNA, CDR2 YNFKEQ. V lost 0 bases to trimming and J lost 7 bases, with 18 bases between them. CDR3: CASSQEAPGANLGYTF. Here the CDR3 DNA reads TGTGCCAGCAGCCAAGAGGCGCCAGGGGCTAATCTTGGCTACACCTTC.

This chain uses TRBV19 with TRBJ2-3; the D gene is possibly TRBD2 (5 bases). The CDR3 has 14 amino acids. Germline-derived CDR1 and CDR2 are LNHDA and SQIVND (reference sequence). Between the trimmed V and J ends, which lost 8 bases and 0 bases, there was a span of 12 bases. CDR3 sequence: CASRGLASTDTQYF. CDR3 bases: TGTGCCAGTCGTGGCCTAGCCAGCACAGATACGCAGTATTTT.

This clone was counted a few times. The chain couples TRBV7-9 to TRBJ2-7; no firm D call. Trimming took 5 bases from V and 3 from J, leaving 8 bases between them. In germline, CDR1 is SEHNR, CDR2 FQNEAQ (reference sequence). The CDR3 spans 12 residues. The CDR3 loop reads CASSPGGYEQYF. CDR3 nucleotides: TGTGCCAGCAGCCCGGGTGGCTACGAGCAGTACTTC.

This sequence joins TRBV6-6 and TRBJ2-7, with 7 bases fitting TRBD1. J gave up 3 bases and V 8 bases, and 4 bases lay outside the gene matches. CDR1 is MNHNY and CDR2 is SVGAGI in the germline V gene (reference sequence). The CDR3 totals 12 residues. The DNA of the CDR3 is TGTGCCAGCGGTTCAGGGGGCTACGAGCAGTACTTC. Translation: CASGSGGYEQYF.

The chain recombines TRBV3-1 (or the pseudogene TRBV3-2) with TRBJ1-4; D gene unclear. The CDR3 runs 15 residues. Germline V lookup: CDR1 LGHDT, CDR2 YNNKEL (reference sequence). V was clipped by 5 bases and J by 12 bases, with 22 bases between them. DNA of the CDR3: TGTGCCAGCAGCGCCCGATCCGCCCGCGCTGCGGAACTGTTTTTT. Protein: CASSARSARAAELFF.

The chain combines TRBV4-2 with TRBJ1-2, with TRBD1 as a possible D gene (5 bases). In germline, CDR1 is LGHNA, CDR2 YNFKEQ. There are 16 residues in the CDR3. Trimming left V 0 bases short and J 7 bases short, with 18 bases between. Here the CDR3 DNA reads TGTGCCAGCAGCCAAGATCGGGGAGGGGAGGTGGGTGGCTACACCTTC. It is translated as CASSQDRGGEVGGYTF.